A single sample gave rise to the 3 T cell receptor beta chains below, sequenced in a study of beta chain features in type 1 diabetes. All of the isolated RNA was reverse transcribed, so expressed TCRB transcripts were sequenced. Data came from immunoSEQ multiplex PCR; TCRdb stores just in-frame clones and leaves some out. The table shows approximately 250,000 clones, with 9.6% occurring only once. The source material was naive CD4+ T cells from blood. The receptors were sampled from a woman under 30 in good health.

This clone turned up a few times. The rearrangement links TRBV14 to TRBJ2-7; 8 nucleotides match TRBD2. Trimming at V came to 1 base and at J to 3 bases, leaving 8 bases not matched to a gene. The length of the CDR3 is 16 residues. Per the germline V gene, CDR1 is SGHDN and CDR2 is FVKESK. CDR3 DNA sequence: TGTGCCAGCAGCCAAGGTAGAGCGGGAGTAGGCTACGAGCAGTACTTC. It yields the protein CASSQGRAGVGYEQYF. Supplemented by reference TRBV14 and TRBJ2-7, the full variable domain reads EAGVTQFPSHSVIEKGQTVTLRCDPISGHDNLYWYRRVMGKEIKFLLHFVKESKQDESGMPNNRFLAERTGGTYSTLKVQPAELEDSGVYFCASSQGRAGVGYEQYFGPGTRLTVT.

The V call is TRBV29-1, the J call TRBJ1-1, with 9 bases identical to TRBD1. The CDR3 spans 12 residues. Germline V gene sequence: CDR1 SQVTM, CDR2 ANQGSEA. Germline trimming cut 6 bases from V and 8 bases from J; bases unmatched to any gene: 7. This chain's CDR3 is CSVRTGVREAFF. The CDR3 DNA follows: TGCAGCGTCCGGACAGGGGTGAGAGAAGCTTTCTTT.

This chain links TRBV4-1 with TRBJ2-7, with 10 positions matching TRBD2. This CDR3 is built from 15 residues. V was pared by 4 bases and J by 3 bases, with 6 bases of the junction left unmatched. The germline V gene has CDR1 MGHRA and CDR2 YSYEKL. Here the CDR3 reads CASSPGLAINYEQYF. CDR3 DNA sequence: TGCGCCAGCAGCCCGGGACTAGCGATAAACTACGAGCAGTACTTC.